This record concerns one T cell receptor (beta chain) sequence. From blood CD8+ and CD4+ T cells, the TCR beta chain was sequenced. TEMRA cells were enriched by FACS, and CD4+ and CD8+ T cells were negatively isolated. An input of about 0.45 to 1 ug of RNA was subjected to reverse transcription using random hexamers. By means of immunoSEQ multiplex PCR, TCR beta CDR3 spanning 54 Vbeta and 13 Jbeta underwent amplification. MiXCR, run by TCRdb on the immunoSEQ multiplex PCR reads, gives a single entry per CDR3 protein. This sample carries about 200,000 distinct CDR3 sequences, 85% to 95% of them seen once, and the ten largest clones take 0.08% to 0.11%. The sample belongs to a study of CD8 T cells in Susac syndrome. Germline V gene data show CDR1 as SGHNT and CDR2 as YYREEE (reference sequence). This CDR3 has 11 residues. V was shortened by 1 base and J by 7 bases, with 2 bases between the two germline ends.

The V gene is TRBV5-4, the J gene TRBJ2-2; D gene uncertain. Sequencing input: CD4+ T cells from PBMCs. The sequence was obtained from a human donor in good health. CDR3 protein: CASSLRGELFF. Written as DNA, the CDR3 is TGTGCCAGCAGCTTGCGCGGGGAGCTGTTTTTT.